This T cell receptor beta chain is from a study of blood T cell repertoires in COVID-19. In the study overall: PBMCs, B-cell-depleted T cells, or T cells were the source of the cDNA or gDNA that made up the material.

With 0 bases clipped from V and 5 bases from J, the junction kept 4 bases outside the gene matches. The CDR3 runs 14 residues. Germline V CDR1 and CDR2: SGDLS, YYNGEE. Assignments of participants to cohorts depended upon their own reported clinical history. TCRdb's copy holds only in-frame clones and misses some; the assay was immunoSEQ multiplex PCR. The sample comprises approximately 230,000 clones, 80% to 95% of which are singletons, and 1.5% to 2% rests with the top ten. Sequenced sample: PBMCs or T cells enriched from blood (not recorded which). The TCR was taken from a woman aged 18 to 35 who had recovered from COVID-19. The rearrangement uses TRBV9 and TRBJ2-7, with TRBD2 matching 8 bases. The CDR3 spells CASSVGLASHEQYF. CDR3 nucleotide sequence: TGTGCCAGCAGCGTAGGACTAGCGAGCCACGAGCAGTACTTC.